The clone carrying this TCR beta chain is categorized as medium-sized. Its antigen remains unknown. The gene names given are mouse names. The DNA ends 1 residue before the CDR3 does, and the rest of the CDR3 is filled in from the germline J gene. These data are taken from a study of tissue T cells after allogeneic stem cell transplantation. TCRdb keeps only in-frame clones here, not all; method: immunoSEQ multiplex PCR. The sample includes more than 4,000 clones, 30% to 40% of them seen just once. Specified time point: mouse harvest day 14 after allogeneic transplant. Mouse grafts combined 10^7 T-cell-depleted bone marrow cells with 10^6 splenic CD5+ T cells. Tissues came from B6→BALB/c major-mismatch GVHD mice at day 7 or 14. The CDR3 length is 15 residues. V was pared by 0 bases and J by 0 bases, with 3 bases of the junction left unmatched. Germline V gene lookup returns CDR1 GKSSPN and CDR2 SITVG.

Regarding the study as a whole: Within patients, tissue anatomy strongly shaped TCR repertoire composition. This small cohort was clinically heterogeneous, and sampling depth was a limitation.

The chain combines TRBV31 with TRBJ2-3; TRBD2 aligns across 7 bases. This sequence was found in a female BALB/c mouse given C57BL/6 T cells with graft-versus-host disease after an allogeneic hematopoietic cell transplant. Sequenced sample: skin. The covered CDR3 bases are TGTGCCTGGAGTCTACTGGGGACTAGTGCAGAAACGCTGTAT. This codes for CAWSLLGTSAETLY. The CDR3 as a whole reads CAWSLLGTSAETLYF.